One and the same sample provided the 15 T cell receptor beta chains below, sequenced in a study of blood T cell repertoires in COVID-19. Using immunoSEQ multiplex PCR, the repertoire was profiled, and TCRdb retains in-frame clones only, with some absent. The data show about 240,000 clones, 70% to 90% seen once. The sample consisted of peripheral blood. Every receptor here comes from a woman in her 30s who had recovered from COVID-19.

This chain joins TRBV9 and TRBJ2-3; D is unclear. This CDR3 has 14 residues. The germline V gene has CDR1 SGDLS and CDR2 YYNGEE. Trimming left V 0 bases short and J 1 base short, with 6 bases between. The CDR3 loop is CASSVGAGTDTQYF. The CDR3 DNA sequence: TGTGCCAGCAGCGTAGGGGCTGGCACAGATACGCAGTATTTT.

The rearrangement links TRBV13 to TRBJ2-5; 9 nucleotides align to TRBD1. In germline, CDR1 is PRHDT, CDR2 FYEKMQ (reference sequence). The CDR3 totals 14 residues. V shed 4 bases, J shed 4 bases, and the junction held 4 bases outside the gene matches. The CDR3 protein is CASSSWGQGETQYF. The CDR3 DNA is TGTGCCAGCAGCTCCTGGGGACAGGGAGAGACCCAGTACTTC.

This clone was detected only a few times. V gene TRBV20-1 combines with J gene TRBJ2-7; D unclear. Germline CDR1 reads DFQATT; CDR2 reads SNEGSKA (reference sequence). This CDR3 is 8 amino acids long. The CDR3 nucleotides are TGCAGCTGTTACGAGCAGTACTTC. It yields the protein CSCYEQYF.

About this clone: The junction and the germline gene differ at one end; a read error may be behind it. The chain has TRBV7-9 and TRBJ2-1, with 8 positions matching TRBD2. The CDR3 totals 13 residues. Germline V gene data show CDR1 as SEHNR and CDR2 as FQNEAQ (reference sequence). CDR3 nucleotides: TGTGCCAGCAGCCTAGCGGGTCGAGGTGAGCAGTTCTTC. It codes for CASSLAGRGEQFF.

CDR3 nucleotides: TGTGCCAGCAGGGGAGACTATGAAAAACTGTTTTTT. Residues: CASRGDYEKLFF. The chain recombines TRBV2 with TRBJ1-4; D uncertain. The V gene lost 6 bases and the J gene lost 6 bases, with 8 bases spanning the gap. CDR1 and CDR2 from the germline V gene are SNHLY and FYNNEI. CDR3 length equals 12 residues.

In its sample, this clone was seen a few times. This chain links TRBV10-3 with TRBJ2-1; 9 positions agree with TRBD1. Germline V gives CDR1 ENHRY, CDR2 SYGVKD. This CDR3 contains 14 residues. The ends lost 10 bases at V and 2 bases at J; junction bases unmatched: 6. CDR3 DNA: TGTGCCAGCTTAGACAGGGGGGCCTACAATGAGCAGTTCTTC. It specifies CASLDRGAYNEQFF.

This chain connects TRBV9 to TRBJ2-5; TRBD2 might be the D (6 bases). The ends were cut back, 3 bases at V and 2 bases at J, with 14 bases in the middle. The CDR3 is 15 residues long. CDR1 and CDR2 (germline): SGDLS, YYNGEE. As DNA, the CDR3 is TGTGCCAGCAGCGGATCAGGGAGCGGGCAAGAGACCCAGTACTTC. Amino acids: CASSGSGSGQETQYF.

The chain combines TRBV3-1 (or the pseudogene TRBV3-2) with TRBJ2-7; 8 bases line up with TRBD2. Germline V gene data show CDR1 as LGHDT and CDR2 as YNNKEL (reference sequence). This CDR3 region has 15 residues. J lost 5 bases, V lost 1 base, and 7 bases had no gene match. The CDR3 protein is CASSQAGGQSDEQYF. CDR3 sequence (DNA): TGTGCCAGCAGCCAAGCGGGGGGGCAATCCGACGAGCAGTACTTC.

The V and J genes are TRBV4-2 and TRBJ1-2, with D possibly matching TRBD1 (5 bases). The CDR3 has 15 residues. Germline lookup yields CDR1 LGHNA and CDR2 YNFKEQ. V was trimmed by 4 bases and J by 7 bases, leaving 19 bases between them. The CDR3 here is CASSPAPDSRVGYTF. The DNA for the CDR3 is TGTGCCAGCAGCCCCGCTCCAGACAGCCGGGTTGGCTACACCTTC.

The chain uses TRBV30 and TRBJ2-2; 11 bases map to TRBD2. The V gene's germline CDR1 is GTSNPN and CDR2 SVGIG (reference sequence). CDR3 length: 17 residues. Trimming removed 5 bases from V and 0 bases from J; junction bases left unmatched: 8. The CDR3 protein is CAWGLAGGQSNTGELFF. CDR3 DNA: TGTGCCTGGGGGCTAGCGGGGGGACAATCGAACACCGGGGAGCTGTTTTTT. Supplemented by reference TRBV30 and TRBJ2-2, the full variable domain reads SQTIHQWPATLVQPVGSPLSLECTVEGTSNPNLYWYRQAAGRGLQLLFYSVGIGQISSEVPQNLSASRPQDRQFILSSKKLLLSDSGFYLCAWGLAGGQSNTGELFFGEGSRLTVL.

V and J are TRBV5-4 and TRBJ2-5; D is possibly TRBD2 (7 bases). CDR3 size: 13 residues. V dropped 3 bases and J dropped 5 bases, with 11 bases sitting between them. The V gene's germline CDR1 is SGHNT and CDR2 YYREEE (reference sequence). DNA for the CDR3: TGTGCCAGCAGCTGGGGAGGGGGGGAGACCCAGTACTTC. It is translated as CASSWGGGETQYF.

The rearrangement links TRBV11-2 to TRBJ1-4; 9 nucleotides align to TRBD1. Per germline, CDR1 SGHAT and CDR2 FQNNGV. Trimming at V came to 5 bases and at J to 3 bases, leaving 1 base not matched to a gene. This CDR3 spans 14 amino acids. CDR3: CASSRDRANEKLFF. The CDR3, as DNA: TGTGCCAGCAGCAGGGACAGGGCTAATGAAAAACTGTTTTTT.

The genes are TRBV7-2 and TRBJ2-7; 14 bases map to TRBD2. V was pared by 5 bases and J by 4 bases, with 4 bases of the junction left unmatched. The CDR3 runs 15 residues. Germline CDR1 and CDR2: SGHTA and FQGNSA. CDR3 nucleotide sequence: TGTGCCAGCAGCACCCGGACTAGCGGGGGGTACGAGCAGTACTTC. This encodes CASSTRTSGGYEQYF.

The chain joins TRBV10-1 to TRBJ1-5, with 8 bases fitting TRBD1. The CDR3 is made up of 13 amino acids. The V segment lost 10 bases and the J segment 7 bases; nucleotides outside the gene matches: 9. Germline V gene lookup returns CDR1 WNHNN and CDR2 SYGVQD (reference sequence). This CDR3 is CATSTGVGQPQHF. As DNA, the CDR3 is TGCGCCACCTCGACAGGGGTGGGACAGCCCCAGCATTTT.

The chain is built from TRBV18 and TRBJ2-3; D is unresolved. This CDR3 has 16 residues. Germline assignment: CDR1 KGHSH and CDR2 LQKENI. The V and J ends lost 3 bases and 2 bases respectively, with 15 bases between them. CDR3 DNA: TGTGCCAGCTCACCCCGAGCTAGAGTAGACACAGATACGCAGTATTTT. Its protein is CASSPRARVDTDTQYF.